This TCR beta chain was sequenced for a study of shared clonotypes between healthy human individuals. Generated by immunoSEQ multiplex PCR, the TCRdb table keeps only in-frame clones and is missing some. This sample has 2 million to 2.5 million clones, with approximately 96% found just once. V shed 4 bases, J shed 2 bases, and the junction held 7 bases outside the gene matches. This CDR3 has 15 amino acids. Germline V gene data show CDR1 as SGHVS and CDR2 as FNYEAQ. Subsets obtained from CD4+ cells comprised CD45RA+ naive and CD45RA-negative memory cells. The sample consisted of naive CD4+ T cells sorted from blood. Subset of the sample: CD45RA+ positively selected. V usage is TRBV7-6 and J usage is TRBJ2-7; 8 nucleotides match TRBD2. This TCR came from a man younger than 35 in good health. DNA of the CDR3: TGTGCCAGCAGCTCCCTGATTAGCGGGACCTACGAGCAGTACTTC. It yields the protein CASSSLISGTYEQYF.